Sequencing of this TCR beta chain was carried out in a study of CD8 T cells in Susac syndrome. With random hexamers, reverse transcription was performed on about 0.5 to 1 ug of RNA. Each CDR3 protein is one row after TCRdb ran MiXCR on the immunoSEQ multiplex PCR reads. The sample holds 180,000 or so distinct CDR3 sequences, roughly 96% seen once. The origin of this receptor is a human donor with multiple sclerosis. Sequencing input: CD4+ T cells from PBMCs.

CDR3 bases: TGCGCCAGCAAACGAGACAGGCCGAACACTGAAGCTTTCTTT. Translated, it gives CASKRDRPNTEAFF. The chain joins TRBV23-1 to TRBJ1-1; a possible D gene is TRBD1 (6 bases). TRBV23-1 is filed as an ORF, its function uncertain. The CDR3 totals 14 residues. Trimming removed 7 bases from V and 1 base from J, with 13 bases in between.